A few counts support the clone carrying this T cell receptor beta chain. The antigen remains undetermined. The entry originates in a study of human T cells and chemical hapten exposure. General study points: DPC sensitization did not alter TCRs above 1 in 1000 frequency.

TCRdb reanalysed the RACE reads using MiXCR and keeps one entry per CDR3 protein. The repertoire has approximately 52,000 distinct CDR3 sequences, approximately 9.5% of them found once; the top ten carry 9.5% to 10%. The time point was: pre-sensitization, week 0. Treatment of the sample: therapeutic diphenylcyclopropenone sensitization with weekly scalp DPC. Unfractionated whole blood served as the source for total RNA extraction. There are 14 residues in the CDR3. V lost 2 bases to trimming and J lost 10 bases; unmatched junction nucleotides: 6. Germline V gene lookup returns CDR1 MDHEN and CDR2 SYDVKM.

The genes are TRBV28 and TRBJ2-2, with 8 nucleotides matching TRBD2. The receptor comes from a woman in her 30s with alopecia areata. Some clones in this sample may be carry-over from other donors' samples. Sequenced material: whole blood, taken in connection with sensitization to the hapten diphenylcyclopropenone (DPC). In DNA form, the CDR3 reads TGTGCCAGCAGTTTACCGGGGGGGCCGAAGGAGCTGTTTTTT. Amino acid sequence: CASSLPGGPKELFF.